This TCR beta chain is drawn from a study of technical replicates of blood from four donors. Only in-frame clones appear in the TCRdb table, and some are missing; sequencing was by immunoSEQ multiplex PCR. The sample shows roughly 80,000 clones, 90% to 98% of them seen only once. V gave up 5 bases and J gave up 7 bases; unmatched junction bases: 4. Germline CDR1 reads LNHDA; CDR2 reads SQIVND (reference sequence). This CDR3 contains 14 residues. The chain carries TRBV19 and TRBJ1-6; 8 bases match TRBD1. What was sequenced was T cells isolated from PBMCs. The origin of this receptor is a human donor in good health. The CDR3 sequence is CASSVGQANSPLHF. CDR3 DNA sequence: TGTGCCAGTAGTGTGGGACAGGCAAATTCACCCCTCCACTTT.